The sequence of this T cell receptor (beta chain) was determined in a study of T cell repertoires in cytomegalovirus infection. As for the study in general: It was the public TCR beta signatures that indicated both CMV infection and matching HLA type.

Comments on this clonotype: No antigen is known for it.

Per the germline V gene, CDR1 is SNHLY and CDR2 is FYNNEI. Germline trimming cut 6 bases from V and 1 base from J; bases unmatched to any gene: 2. The CDR3 covers 14 residues. Findings and caveats of the study: Predominance within the ex vivo response was attributable to HLA-C-restricted CMV-specific TCR beta clonotypes. The study identified carriers of CMV plus the relevant HLA from cumulative public TCR beta family frequency.

MiXCR, applied by TCRdb to the reads, yields one record per CDR3 protein. Found here are approximately 500,000 distinct CDR3 sequences, about a quarter of them singletons; the top ten hold around 14%. What was sequenced was PBMCs. This sequence originates from a human donor in good health (CMV status not recorded). Some clones in this sample may be carry-over from other donors' samples. This chain connects TRBV2 to TRBJ2-2, with 7 nucleotides matching TRBD2. CDR3 nucleotide sequence: TGTGCCAGCAGAAGCGGGAAGAACACCGGGGAGCTGTTTTTT. Translating it yields CASRSGKNTGELFF.